This T cell receptor (beta chain) was identified in a study of long-term antiretroviral therapy in people with HIV. Whole-study results and caveats: Transplant donor controls retained higher diversity, though diversity increased after ART.

An immunoSEQ assay, version v3.0, was performed at survey level. Sequencing aimed at roughly 40,000-55,000 T-cell genomes per sample. This table comes from immunoSEQ multiplex PCR, and its TCRdb copy is limited to in-frame clones, with some not included. Here the sample spans almost 35,000 clones, about 85% being singletons. Trimming took 1 base from V and 2 from J, leaving 12 bases between them. Germline assignment: CDR1 SGHVS and CDR2 FQNEAQ. The CDR3 sequence is 15 residues long. Each HIV participant was treated in the United States. Each sample contained 1-10 million cryopreserved PBMC, thawed before DNA extraction. A single count supports this clone. Its antigen is not identified.

The source of this sequence is a woman aged 30 to 39 with HIV. Here the sequenced sample was unsorted PBMCs, taken roughly 2.9 years before starting antiretroviral therapy. The chain links TRBV7-8 to TRBJ2-7; no reliable D call. The CDR3, as DNA: TGTGCCAGCAGCTTAGGTAATTGGAACACCTACGAGCAGTACTTC. Translation: CASSLGNWNTYEQYF.